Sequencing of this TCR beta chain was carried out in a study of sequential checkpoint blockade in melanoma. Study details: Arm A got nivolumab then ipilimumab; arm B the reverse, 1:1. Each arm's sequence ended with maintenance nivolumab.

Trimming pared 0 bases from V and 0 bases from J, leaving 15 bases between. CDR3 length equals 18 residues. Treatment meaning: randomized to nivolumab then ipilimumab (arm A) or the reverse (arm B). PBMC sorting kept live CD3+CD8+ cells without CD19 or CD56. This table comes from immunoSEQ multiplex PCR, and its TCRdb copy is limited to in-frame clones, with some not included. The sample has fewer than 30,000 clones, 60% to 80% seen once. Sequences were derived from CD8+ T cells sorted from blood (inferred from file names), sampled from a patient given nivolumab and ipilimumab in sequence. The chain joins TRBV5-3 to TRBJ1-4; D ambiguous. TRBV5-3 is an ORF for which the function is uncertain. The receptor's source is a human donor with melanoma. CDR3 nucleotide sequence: TGTGCCAGAAGCTTGGAAACAACGACTAGCCCAACTAATGAAAAACTGTTTTTT. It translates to CARSLETTTSPTNEKLFF.